Included here is one T cell receptor beta chain sequence, with context. What it binds is unknown. This sample was included in a study of cytomegalovirus exposure and HLA in healthy donors. PCR used 60 Vbeta primers and 13 Jbeta primers. This table comes from immunoSEQ multiplex PCR, and its TCRdb copy is limited to in-frame clones, with some not included. The sample contains roughly 43,000 clones, roughly 80% of which appear only once. Study observations and caveats: Presence/absence analysis assumed near-uniform sequencing depth across donors.

This CDR3 is 14 amino acids long. Germline V gene data show CDR1 as SGDLS and CDR2 as YYNGEE. V dropped 3 bases and J dropped 8 bases, with 15 bases sitting between them. The sequenced material came from PBMCs. This chain connects TRBV9 to TRBJ2-1, with D possibly TRBD1 on 5 matching bases. The receptor's source is a man aged 25 to 45 in good health and CMV-seronegative. The CDR3 DNA follows: TGTGCCAGCAGCGGGGGCCTCAATTCCGATGAGCAGTTCTTC. This encodes CASSGGLNSDEQFF.